This is a list of T cell receptor beta chains from one sample in a study of T cell repertoires in cytomegalovirus infection. Which antigens these TCRs recognize remains unknown. TCRdb analysed the reads with MiXCR anew, one entry per CDR3 protein. The data contain tens of thousands of distinct CDR3 sequences, about 24% of them singletons. The sample was CD8+ T cells from cultured PBMCs, taken from culture after CMV antigen stimulation. All receptors come from a human donor in good health (CMV status not recorded). Some clones in this sample may be carry-over from other donors' samples. Both conserved end residues are part of each CDR3. D genes are given only for firm matches. The size entry is marked missing in some rows and otherwise reads once, few, many or a size class.

CDR3aa	CDR3nt	j_gene	d_gene	v_gene	abundance
CASSPDGHSGNTIYF	TGTGCCAGCAGCCCGGACGGCCACTCTGGAAACACCATATATTTT	TRBJ1-3	-	TRBV12-3/TRBV12-4	many
CASSDHRDRVSEQYF	TGTGCCAGCAGTGACCACCGGGACAGGGTTTCCGAGCAGTACTTC	TRBJ2-7	TRBD1	TRBV6-1	many
CASSLEGRVGEKLFF	TGTGCCAGCAGCCTAGAGGGCAGGGTCGGTGAAAAACTGTTTTTT	TRBJ1-4	-	TRBV7-9	many
CSASPTGSGNTIYF	TGCAGTGCTAGTCCGACAGGGTCTGGAAACACCATATATTTT	TRBJ1-3	TRBD1	TRBV20-1	many
CATQTGLAGGETQYF	TGTGCCACCCAGACGGGACTAGCGGGAGGAGAGACCCAGTACTTC	TRBJ2-5	TRBD2	TRBV11-2	many
CASSLVAGLGETQYF	TGTGCCAGCAGCTTGGTAGCGGGACTGGGAGAGACCCAGTACTTC	TRBJ2-5	TRBD2	TRBV7-9	few
CSAAAPGGYGYTF	TGCAGTGCCGCAGCCCCGGGGGGCTATGGCTACACCTTC	TRBJ1-2	-	TRBV20-1	-
CASSQGGSSTDTQYF	TGTGCCAGCAGCCAAGGCGGTTCTAGCACAGATACGCAGTATTTT	TRBJ2-3	-	TRBV14	-
CASSPGEVNYGYTF	TGTGCCAGCAGCCCCGGAGAAGTTAACTATGGCTACACCTTC	TRBJ1-2	-	TRBV7-6	many
CASSPKTGMISGANVLTF	TGCGCCAGCAGCCCCAAGACAGGTATGATCTCTGGGGCCAACGTCCTGACTTTC	TRBJ2-6	-	TRBV4-3	many
CASSWTSSYNEQFF	TGTGCCAGCAGCTGGACTAGCTCCTACAATGAGCAGTTCTTC	TRBJ2-1	TRBD2	TRBV5-6	few
CASSIVTKNQPQHF	TGTGCCAGTAGTATTGTGACGAAGAATCAGCCCCAGCATTTT	TRBJ1-5	-	TRBV19	-
CSALSGTGLYEQYF	TGCAGTGCCTTGTCCGGGACAGGTCTTTACGAGCAGTACTTC	TRBJ2-7	TRBD1	TRBV20-1	-
CASSQDWTQQETQYF	TGTGCCAGCAGCCAAGACTGGACGCAACAAGAGACCCAGTACTTC	TRBJ2-5	-	TRBV14	once
CASSTGTGILAEQYF	TGTGCCAGTAGTACGGGGACAGGAATACTAGCCGAGCAGTACTTC	TRBJ2-7	TRBD1	TRBV19	few
CASSKGLATYNEQFF	TGTGCCAGCAGTAAAGGACTAGCCACCTACAATGAGCAGTTCTTC	TRBJ2-1	TRBD2	TRBV6-5	-
CASSVGQPNQPQHF	TGTGCCAGCAGCGTAGGGCAGCCAAATCAGCCCCAGCATTTT	TRBJ1-5	-	TRBV9	many
CASSFGTGNSYEQYF	TGTGCCAGCAGCTTTGGGACAGGGAACTCCTACGAGCAGTACTTC	TRBJ2-7	TRBD1	TRBV5-6	-
CASSLASGTGSFTGANVLTF	TGTGCCAGCAGCCTAGCCTCCGGGACAGGTTCATTTACTGGGGCCAACGTCCTGACTTTC	TRBJ2-6	TRBD1	TRBV6-2/TRBV6-3	-
CASSWLGVSNSPLHF	TGTGCCAGCAGTTGGTTGGGGGTTTCCAATTCACCCCTCCACTTT	TRBJ1-6	-	TRBV12-3/TRBV12-4	many
CASSLSGGAWAEQFF	TGTGCCAGCAGTTTATCAGGGGGCGCGTGGGCAGAGCAGTTCTTC	TRBJ2-1	TRBD1	TRBV27	few
CASSLAQSGRGGHTDTQYF	TGTGCCAGCAGCTTAGCGCAGTCGGGCCGGGGGGGCCACACAGATACGCAGTATTTT	TRBJ2-3	TRBD2	TRBV7-8	many
CASSQDTSGSYEQYF	TGCGCCAGCAGCCAAGATACTAGCGGTTCCTACGAGCAGTACTTC	TRBJ2-7	TRBD2	TRBV4-3	few
CASSLETSGEYF	TGTGCCAGCAGCTTAGAGACTAGCGGGGAGTACTTC	TRBJ2-7	TRBD2	TRBV7-9	many
CATVDRENYEQYF	TGTGCCACCGTAGACAGGGAGAACTACGAGCAGTACTTC	TRBJ2-7	TRBD1	TRBV27	-
CASSFVGGKSSGANVLTF	TGTGCCAGCAGCTTTGTAGGGGGAAAAAGCTCTGGGGCCAACGTCCTGACTTTC	TRBJ2-6	-	TRBV5-8	-
CASSLTGGWDQPQHF	TGTGCCAGCAGTCTCACAGGGGGCTGGGATCAGCCCCAGCATTTT	TRBJ1-5	TRBD1	TRBV12-3/TRBV12-4	many
CASSLEDSSYNEQFF	TGTGCCAGCAGCCTAGAGGACAGTTCCTACAATGAGCAGTTCTTC	TRBJ2-1	-	TRBV11-2	-
CASSFTAYNEQFF	TGTGCCAGCAGCTTTACAGCTTACAATGAGCAGTTCTTC	TRBJ2-1	-	TRBV6-2/TRBV6-3	many
CASSRASGRDEQFF	TGCGCCAGCAGCCGGGCTAGCGGGAGGGATGAGCAGTTCTTC	TRBJ2-1	TRBD2	TRBV4-3	few
CASSQVDTEAFF	TGTGCCAGCAGCCAAGTAGACACTGAAGCTTTCTTT	TRBJ1-1	-	TRBV14	-
CASQGPGAFF	TGTGCCAGTCAGGGGCCCGGGGCTTTCTTT	TRBJ1-1	-	TRBV12-3/TRBV12-4	few
CASSYSAGTGFYGYTF	TGTGCCAGCAGTTACAGCGCCGGGACAGGATTCTATGGCTACACCTTC	TRBJ1-2	TRBD1	TRBV6-2/TRBV6-3	-
CTSSLYGGHLLDGDYTF	TGTACCAGCAGCTTATATGGGGGACACCTACTCGACGGGGACTACACCTTC	TRBJ1-2	-	TRBV7-4	-
CASRYRDSQTARDYEQYF	TGTGCCAGCAGGTACCGGGACAGCCAAACGGCCCGCGACTACGAGCAGTACTTC	TRBJ2-7	TRBD1	TRBV2	-
CSDMEGACGNQPQHF	TGCAGCGACATGGAGGGGGCATGTGGCAATCAGCCCCAGCATTTT	TRBJ1-5	TRBD1	TRBV29-1	-
CASSRRTGTLEAFF	TGTGCCAGTAGCCGACGGACAGGGACCCTTGAAGCTTTCTTT	TRBJ1-1	TRBD1	TRBV19	-
CASSPARRGLGYNEQFF	TGTGCTAGCAGCCCCGCCCGGCGGGGCCTGGGGTATAATGAGCAGTTCTTC	TRBJ2-1	-	TRBV7-7	-
CASSSSDLGHEQYF	TGTGCCAGCAGTTCCAGCGATTTGGGTCACGAGCAGTACTTC	TRBJ2-7	-	TRBV12-3/TRBV12-4	-
CASSHQGGSQPQHF	TGTGCCAGCAGCCACCAGGGAGGGAGTCAGCCCCAGCATTTT	TRBJ1-5	-	TRBV7-8	many
CASSPLRDRGQYEQYF	TGTGCCAGCAGTCCTCTCCGGGACAGGGGGCAGTACGAGCAGTACTTC	TRBJ2-7	TRBD1	TRBV12-3/TRBV12-4	many
CASSQALDREAEAFF	TGCGCCAGCAGCCAAGCCCTTGACAGGGAGGCTGAAGCTTTCTTT	TRBJ1-1	TRBD1	TRBV4-1	few
CSVVGGRGNEQYF	TGCAGCGTTGTGGGGGGCAGGGGGAACGAGCAGTACTTC	TRBJ2-7	-	TRBV29-1	-
CASSQEIDTNYGYTF	TGTGCCAGCAGCCAAGAAATTGACACTAACTATGGCTACACCTTC	TRBJ1-2	-	TRBV3-1	-
CASSLGQGGADTQYF	TGTGCCAGCAGCTTAGGGCAGGGGGGTGCAGATACGCAGTATTTT	TRBJ2-3	-	TRBV7-2	many
CSARDSEGDTDTQYF	TGCAGTGCTAGAGATTCCGAAGGGGATACAGATACGCAGTATTTT	TRBJ2-3	-	TRBV20-1	few
CASKESNQPQHF	TGTGCCAGCAAGGAATCCAATCAGCCCCAGCATTTT	TRBJ1-5	-	TRBV2	-
CASSRPGEGWGTEAFF	TGTGCCAGCAGCCGCCCCGGGGAAGGGTGGGGCACTGAAGCTTTCTTT	TRBJ1-1	-	TRBV3-1	-
CASSFLSLYEQYF	TGTGCCAGCAGTTTTTTAAGCCTCTACGAGCAGTACTTC	TRBJ2-7	-	TRBV12-3/TRBV12-4	-
CASSVGGDEQYF	TGTGCCAGCAGCGTTGGGGGAGACGAGCAGTACTTC	TRBJ2-7	-	TRBV9	few
CASSFREAGNTIYF	TGTGCCAGCAGCTTTCGGGAGGCTGGAAACACCATATATTTT	TRBJ1-3	-	TRBV7-8	many
CASSIGDGYEQYF	TGTGCCAGTAGTATCGGGGACGGGTACGAGCAGTACTTC	TRBJ2-7	-	TRBV19	many
CASSSDGSALNTEAFF	TGTGCCAGCAGCTCCGATGGGTCAGCTTTGAACACTGAAGCTTTCTTT	TRBJ1-1	-	TRBV5-8	few
CASSQDQGGNEKLFF	TGCGCCAGCAGCCAAGATCAGGGTGGTAATGAAAAACTGTTTTTT	TRBJ1-4	-	TRBV4-3	few